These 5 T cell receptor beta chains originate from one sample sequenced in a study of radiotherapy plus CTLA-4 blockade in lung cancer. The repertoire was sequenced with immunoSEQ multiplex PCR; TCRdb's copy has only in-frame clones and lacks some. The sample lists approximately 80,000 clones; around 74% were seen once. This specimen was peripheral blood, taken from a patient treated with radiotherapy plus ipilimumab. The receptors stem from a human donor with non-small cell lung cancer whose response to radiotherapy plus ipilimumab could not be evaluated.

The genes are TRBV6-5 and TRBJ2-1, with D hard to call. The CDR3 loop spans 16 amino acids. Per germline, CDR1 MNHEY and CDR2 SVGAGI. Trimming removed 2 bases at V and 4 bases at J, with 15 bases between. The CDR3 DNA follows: TGTGCCAGCAGTTACCTGCCTAGACCCCTATACAATGAGCAGTTCTTC. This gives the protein CASSYLPRPLYNEQFF.

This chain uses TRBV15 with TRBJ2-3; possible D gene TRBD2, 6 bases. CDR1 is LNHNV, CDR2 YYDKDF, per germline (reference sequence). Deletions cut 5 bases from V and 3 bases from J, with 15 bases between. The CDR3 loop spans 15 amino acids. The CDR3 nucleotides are TGTGCCACCAGCTTCGGACCGGAGGGAACAGATACGCAGTATTTT. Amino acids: CATSFGPEGTDTQYF.

In DNA form, the CDR3 reads TGCAGCGTTGAAAGGGAGACGGGCAGGGGGGCGACCGGGGAGCTGTTTTTT. Protein: CSVERETGRGATGELFF. The J gene is TRBJ2-2, the V gene TRBV29-1; possibly TRBD1 for D (7 bases). Trimming removed 2 bases at V and 5 bases at J, with 21 bases between. The CDR3 has 17 residues. Per germline, CDR1 SQVTM and CDR2 ANQGSEA.

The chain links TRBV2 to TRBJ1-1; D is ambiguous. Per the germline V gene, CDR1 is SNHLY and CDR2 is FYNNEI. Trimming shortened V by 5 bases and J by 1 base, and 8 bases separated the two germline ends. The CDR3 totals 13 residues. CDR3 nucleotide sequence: TGTGCCAGCAGTCCGAACTCGAACACTGAAGCTTTCTTT. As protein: CASSPNSNTEAFF.

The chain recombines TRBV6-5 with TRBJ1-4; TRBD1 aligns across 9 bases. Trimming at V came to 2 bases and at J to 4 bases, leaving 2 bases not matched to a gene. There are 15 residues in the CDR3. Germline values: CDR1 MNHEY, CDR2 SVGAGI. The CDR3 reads CASSYGQGYNEKLFF. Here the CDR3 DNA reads TGTGCCAGCAGTTACGGACAGGGGTATAATGAAAAACTGTTTTTT.